This T cell receptor beta chain was retrieved from a study of blood T cell repertoires in COVID-19. Across the whole study: Acute-phase and convalescent COVID-19 samples originated in the United States, Italy and Spain. Nucleic acid was either cDNA or gDNA, and it came from T cells, B-cell-depleted T cells, or PBMCs.

The CDR3 contains 14 residues. Germline V lookup: CDR1 SGHAT, CDR2 FQNNGV. With 3 bases clipped from V and 6 bases from J, the junction kept 4 bases outside the gene matches. Methods used by the authors: Estimated nucleated cell counts came from reference gene primer amplification. TCRdb keeps only in-frame clones here, not all; method: immunoSEQ multiplex PCR. The V and J calls and clone size come from that table; D and trimming were worked out from the DNA. This sample yields fewer than 85,000 clones, of which more than 75% are seen a single time; about 20% belongs to the top ten. This clonotype was sampled from a woman at least 80 years old with active or convalescent COVID-19. The rearrangement links TRBV11-2 to TRBJ1-4; 7 bases are shared with TRBD1. Material: peripheral blood. CDR3 bases: TGTGCCAGCAGCTTGACAGGGAAGGATGAAAAACTGTTTTTT. The encoded protein is CASSLTGKDEKLFF.